Below, 29 T cell receptor beta chains from the same sample are listed, as sequenced in a study of shared clonotypes between healthy human individuals. Assay: immunoSEQ multiplex PCR; the TCRdb copy retains only in-frame clones and omits some. The data contain about 660,000 clones, over 65% of them seen just once; the ten biggest clones take up less than 2%. Sequenced input: memory CD4+ T cells sorted from blood. This sample's subset: CD45RA-negative fraction. The receptors stem from a woman aged 25-40 years in good health.

This clone appeared many times. Other nucleotide sequences from this sample produce the same CDR3. The rearrangement uses TRBV2 and TRBJ1-5; D is uncertain. The germline CDR1 and CDR2 sequences are SNHLY and FYNNEI. The CDR3 runs 14 residues. Trimming cost V 2 bases and J 2 bases, with 7 bases left between them. The CDR3 DNA sequence: TGTGCCAGCAGTGAAAGGCAGGGCAATCAGCCCCAGCATTTT. Its translation is CASSERQGNQPQHF. Using reference TRBV2 and TRBJ1-5 for the parts outside the CDR3, the full variable domain is EPEVTQTPSHQVTQMGQEVILRCVPISNHLYFYWYRQILGQKVEFLVSFYNNEISEKSEIFDDQFSVERPDGSNFTLKIRSTKLEDSAMYFCASSERQGNQPQHFGDGTRLSIL.

About this clone itself: A far bigger clonotype differs at one base, so this is likely a read error. CDR3 DNA sequence: TGCGCCAGCAGTCAATATAGCGGGAGTGCCAGGAACGAGCAGTACTTC. It is translated as CASSQYSGSARNEQYF. The chain carries TRBV23-1 and TRBJ2-7; the match to TRBD2 covers 9 bases. TRBV23-1 is assigned to the ORF class and has an uncertain function. With 1 base clipped from V and 5 bases from J, the junction kept 9 bases outside the gene matches. The CDR3 is made up of 16 amino acids.

V gene TRBV28 combines with J gene TRBJ1-2; maybe TRBD1 (6 bases). V lost 9 bases to trimming and J lost 1 base, with 15 bases between them. This CDR3 spans 14 amino acids. Germline CDR1 MDHEN, CDR2 SYDVKM. The DNA of the CDR3 is TGTGCCAGTCTTCAGGGAGGGGGTAACTATGGCTACACCTTC. It specifies CASLQGGGNYGYTF.

This chain connects TRBV4-2 to TRBJ2-1, with 11 nucleotides matching TRBD2. This CDR3 contains 17 residues. The germline gives CDR1 LGHNA, CDR2 YNFKEQ. Trimming removed 4 bases from V and 6 bases from J; junction bases left unmatched: 11. CDR3 in DNA: TGTGCCAGCAGCCTGGGGATAGCGGGAGGGAGGGGCAATGAGCAGTTCTTC. It specifies CASSLGIAGGRGNEQFF.

Remarks on this clone: Other DNA sequences within the sample encode an identical CDR3. The chain employs TRBV19 and TRBJ2-1; D gene unclear. Trimming removed 4 bases at V and 6 bases at J, with 4 bases between. CDR1 is LNHDA and CDR2 is SQIVND in the germline V gene (reference sequence). The CDR3 has 11 residues. The CDR3 protein is CASSSRNEQFF. DNA for the CDR3: TGTGCCAGTAGTAGCCGCAATGAGCAGTTCTTC.

V gene TRBV5-1 combines with J gene TRBJ1-4; TRBD1 is a possible D gene (5 bases). The CDR3 consists of 16 residues. Germline CDR1 reads SGHRS; CDR2 reads YFSETQ. Trimming left V 3 bases short and J 5 bases short, with 17 bases between. CDR3 sequence reads: CASSWGAQGQNEKLFF. CDR3 DNA: TGCGCCAGCAGCTGGGGAGCCCAGGGCCAAAATGAAAAACTGTTTTTT.

The chain links TRBV4-1 to TRBJ1-2, with D perhaps matching TRBD1 (5 bases). From germline, CDR1 is MGHRA and CDR2 YSYEKL. The V and J ends lost 3 bases and 3 bases respectively, with 11 bases between them. The CDR3 runs 14 residues. The CDR3 spells CASSQGGGDYGYTF. The CDR3 nucleotides read TGCGCCAGCAGCCAGGGGGGTGGGGACTATGGCTACACCTTC.

The rearrangement uses TRBV5-4 and TRBJ2-5; D possibly uses TRBD1 or TRBD2 (5 bases each). The CDR3 runs to 14 residues. Trimming shortened V by 4 bases and J by 1 base, and 11 bases separated the two germline ends. Germline V gene data show CDR1 as SGHNT and CDR2 as YYREEE (reference sequence). CDR3 loop: CASSIGAVQETQYF. The CDR3 coding sequence is TGTGCCAGCAGCATCGGGGCAGTCCAAGAGACCCAGTACTTC.

The chain combines TRBV27 with TRBJ2-1; tentatively, D is TRBD2 (6 bases). This CDR3 has 14 residues. V shed 1 base and J shed 9 bases, with 13 bases lying between them. CDR1 and CDR2 from the germline V gene are MNHEY and SMNVEV (reference sequence). DNA for the CDR3: TGTGCCAGCAGTTTATTACTTTCCGGGGGTGAGCAGTTCTTC. Translating it yields CASSLLLSGGEQFF.

The chain combines TRBV11-2 with TRBJ2-7; tentative D call: TRBD2 (7 bases). Germline V gives CDR1 SGHAT, CDR2 FQNNGV. V was trimmed by 4 bases and J by 6 bases, leaving 13 bases between them. This CDR3 has 13 amino acids. CDR3 region: CASSWDYRVEQYF. DNA of the CDR3: TGTGCCAGCAGCTGGGACTACAGGGTCGAGCAGTACTTC.

This clone was counted a few times. This rearrangement joins TRBV7-2 to TRBJ1-1; D not certain. Germline V gene lookup returns CDR1 SGHTA and CDR2 FQGNSA. The CDR3 consists of 16 residues. V was cut by 3 bases and J by 5 bases, with 19 bases left in between. CDR3 in amino acids: CASSFDAPSWGTEAFF. For the CDR3, the DNA is TGTGCCAGCAGCTTCGACGCTCCCTCCTGGGGTACTGAAGCTTTCTTT.

V usage is TRBV7-2 and J usage is TRBJ1-2; 7 positions agree with TRBD1. The CDR3 contains 12 residues. The germline gives CDR1 SGHTA, CDR2 FQGNSA. V was pared by 3 bases and J by 7 bases, with 2 bases of the junction left unmatched. CDR3 amino acids: CASSFDRVGYTF. Written as DNA, the CDR3 is TGTGCCAGCAGCTTCGACAGGGTTGGCTACACCTTC. The full variable domain, completed using reference TRBV7-2 and TRBJ1-2, is GAGVSQSPSNKVTEKGKDVELRCDPISGHTALYWYRQSLGQGLEFLIYFQGNSAPDKSGLPSDRFSAERTGGSVSTLTIQRTQQEDSAVYLCASSFDRVGYTFGSGTRLTVV.

V and J are TRBV7-9 and TRBJ2-7; TRBD2 might be the D (5 bases). V was cut by 1 base and J by 4 bases, with 5 bases left in between. Germline CDR1 reads SEHNR; CDR2 reads FQNEAQ (reference sequence). The CDR3 contains 12 residues. CDR3 protein: CASSLGRYEQYF. The DNA of the CDR3 is TGTGCCAGCAGCTTAGGGAGGTACGAGCAGTACTTC.

The chain links TRBV5-5 to TRBJ2-3, with 7 bases aligning to TRBD2. Germline CDR1 reads SGHKS; CDR2 reads YYEKEE (reference sequence). Trimming cost V 0 bases and J 1 base; bases outside gene matches: 2. The CDR3 runs to 15 residues. The CDR3 DNA is TGTGCCAGCAGCTTGGTGGGACTACGCACAGATACGCAGTATTTT. This sequence encodes CASSLVGLRTDTQYF.

The rearrangement joins TRBV11-2 to TRBJ2-3; no reliable D call. V was cut by 4 bases and J by 6 bases, with 8 bases left in between. Germline assignment: CDR1 SGHAT and CDR2 FQNNGV. The CDR3 length is 12 residues. The CDR3 here is CASSSQRDTQYF. The DNA for the CDR3 is TGTGCCAGCAGCTCCCAGCGCGATACGCAGTATTTT.

V and J are TRBV5-1 and TRBJ1-2, with D possibly being TRBD1 (6 bases). The V and J ends lost 4 bases and 6 bases respectively, with 16 bases between them. This CDR3 comprises 14 residues. The germline V gene has CDR1 SGHRS and CDR2 YFSETQ. CDR3 DNA: TGCGCCAGCAGCCCAGGGGACGGCATCGATGGCTACACCTTC. Translation: CASSPGDGIDGYTF.

This clone was recorded at least ten times. The genes are TRBV5-1 and TRBJ2-7; 8 nucleotides align to TRBD2. The V gene's germline CDR1 is SGHRS and CDR2 YFSETQ. V lost 4 bases, J lost 3 bases, and 9 bases stayed unmatched. The CDR3 is made up of 15 amino acids. The CDR3 loop is CASSDGPGLGYEQYF. In DNA form, the CDR3 reads TGCGCCAGCAGCGACGGACCGGGACTAGGCTACGAGCAGTACTTC. Using reference TRBV5-1 and TRBJ2-7 for the parts outside the CDR3, the full variable domain is KAGVTQTPRYLIKTRGQQVTLSCSPISGHRSVSWYQQTPGQGLQFLFEYFSETQRNKGNFPGRFSGRQFSNSRSEMNVSTLELGDSALYLCASSDGPGLGYEQYFGPGTRLTVT.

The rearrangement links TRBV2 to TRBJ2-1; TRBD1 or TRBD2 may be the D gene (5 bases each). The CDR3 is made up of 14 amino acids. Germline loops: CDR1 SNHLY, CDR2 FYNNEI. The V and J ends lost 7 bases and 0 bases respectively, with 10 bases between them. The CDR3 sequence: CASNGGNSYNEQFF. Written as DNA, the CDR3 is TGTGCCAGCAATGGGGGAAACTCCTACAATGAGCAGTTCTTC.

This clone occurred once. The chain uses TRBV30 and TRBJ2-1; 11 bases match TRBD2. The J segment lost 1 base and the V segment lost 8 bases, leaving 10 bases of the junction unmatched. The germline CDR1 and CDR2 sequences are GTSNPN and SVGIG (reference sequence). CDR3 length: 16 amino acids. The CDR3 region has the DNA TGTGCCCGCAGACTAGCGGGAAGGGGGTCCTACAATGAGCAGTTCTTC. As protein: CARRLAGRGSYNEQFF.

The chain carries TRBV11-2 and TRBJ2-3; D call uncertain. This CDR3 spans 12 amino acids. Germline V lookup: CDR1 SGHAT, CDR2 FQNNGV. Trimming shortened V by 5 bases and J by 4 bases, and 7 bases separated the two germline ends. CDR3 sequence (DNA): TGTGCCAGCAGCCCGACATCAGATACGCAGTATTTT. Amino acids: CASSPTSDTQYF.

The chain employs TRBV5-1 and TRBJ2-2; 8 bases map to TRBD1. This CDR3 is built from 16 residues. Germline-derived CDR1 and CDR2 are SGHRS and YFSETQ. Germline trimming cut 0 bases from V and 7 bases from J; bases unmatched to any gene: 8. Written as DNA, the CDR3 is TGCGCCAGCAGCTTGGTGTCAGGGGGCGTCGTCGGGGAGCTGTTTTTT. Translated: CASSLVSGGVVGELFF.

The chain has TRBV5-1 and TRBJ1-2, with 10 nucleotides matching TRBD1. V gave up 0 bases and J gave up 8 bases; unmatched junction bases: 7. The CDR3 is 15 amino acids. Germline-derived CDR1 and CDR2 are SGHRS and YFSETQ. The CDR3 coding sequence is TGCGCCAGCAGCTTGGGTGACAGGGGGCCGGGAGGCTACACCTTC. It codes for CASSLGDRGPGGYTF.

The CDR3 DNA reads TGTGCCAGTAGTACCCTCCGGGGGGACGCTGAAGCTTTCTTT. Protein product: CASSTLRGDAEAFF. V usage is TRBV19 and J usage is TRBJ1-1; D may be TRBD1 (5 bases). Germline V gene lookup returns CDR1 LNHDA and CDR2 SQIVND (reference sequence). The germline V and J ends were trimmed by 4 bases and 6 bases, with 15 bases remaining between them. This CDR3 contains 14 residues.

J is TRBJ2-6 and V is TRBV28; D remains ambiguous. The V and J ends lost 6 bases and 1 base respectively, with 7 bases between them. The CDR3 spans 14 residues. The germline gives CDR1 MDHEN, CDR2 SYDVKM. The CDR3 nucleotides are TGTGCCAGCAGGACTGGATCTGGGGCCAACGTCCTGACTTTC. Translation: CASRTGSGANVLTF.

This chain links TRBV19 with TRBJ1-5, with 9 bases fitting TRBD1. The CDR3 is made up of 19 amino acids. Unmatched junction bases numbered 15, after V lost 4 bases and J lost 2 bases. Germline V gene lookup returns CDR1 LNHDA and CDR2 SQIVND (reference sequence). Here the CDR3 reads CASSRGQGAQFVGNQPQHF. The CDR3 region has the DNA TGTGCCAGTAGTAGGGGACAGGGCGCCCAATTTGTGGGCAATCAGCCCCAGCATTTT. The full variable domain, rest sourced from reference TRBV19 and TRBJ1-5, is DGGITQSPKYLFRKEGQNVTLSCEQNLNHDAMYWYRQDPGQGLRLIYYSQIVNDFQKGDIAEGYSVSREKKESFPLTVTSAQKNPTAFYLCASSRGQGAQFVGNQPQHFGDGTRLSIL.

The J gene is TRBJ2-1, the V gene TRBV28, with TRBD2 identical over 9 bases. The germline V gene encodes CDR1 MDHEN and CDR2 SYDVKM. The CDR3 is made up of 16 amino acids. The V gene end was trimmed by 2 bases and the J gene end by 6 bases; junction bases not matched to a gene: 8. CDR3 amino acids: CASSLKGLAGRNEQFF. CDR3 DNA: TGTGCCAGCAGTTTAAAGGGCCTAGCGGGACGCAATGAGCAGTTCTTC.

This chain joins TRBV19 and TRBJ1-1; a possible D gene is TRBD1 (5 bases). The CDR3 contains 13 residues. V shed 8 bases and J shed 7 bases, with 17 bases lying between them. The V gene's germline CDR1 is LNHDA and CDR2 SQIVND (reference sequence). The CDR3 sequence is CASSPSGTLEAFF. CDR3 sequence (DNA): TGTGCCAGTTCTCCATCCGGGACGCTTGAAGCTTTCTTT.

The chain carries TRBV2 and TRBJ2-2; D is perhaps TRBD1 or TRBD2 (5 bases each). The germline gives CDR1 SNHLY, CDR2 FYNNEI. Trimming removed 9 bases at V and 1 base at J, with 12 bases between. The CDR3 runs 14 residues. CDR3 in DNA: TGTGCCAGGAACCGGGACCAGAACACCGGGGAGCTGTTTTTT. Amino acid sequence: CARNRDQNTGELFF.

The J gene is TRBJ1-3, the V gene TRBV4-2; 7 positions agree with TRBD1. From germline, CDR1 is LGHNA and CDR2 YNFKEQ. The CDR3 spans 17 residues. The V gene end was trimmed by 0 bases and the J gene end by 0 bases; junction bases not matched to a gene: 5. As DNA, the CDR3 is TGTGCCAGCAGCCAAGAGGTGACAGGGCGCTCTGGAAACACCATATATTTT. It yields the protein CASSQEVTGRSGNTIYF.